This record covers a single TCR beta chain. Its antigen is undetermined. Only in-frame clones appear in the TCRdb table, and some are missing; sequencing was by immunoSEQ multiplex PCR. The repertoire includes nearly 60,000 clones, approximately 89% of them detected once, and approximately 3.8% sits in the top ten. This record belongs to a study of identifying expanded T cells in peripheral blood. Healthy donors had no documented immune events, such as infections, while sampled. V lost 4 bases to trimming and J lost 4 bases; unmatched junction nucleotides: 12. CDR1 is SGDLS, CDR2 YYNGEE, per germline. CDR3 size: 19 residues. Study-wide results and caveats: Differentially abundant clones: about 1.3 between replicates, about 16 at two to three weeks, over 18 at four. Across healthy donors, higher total template counts meant significantly greater approximately two-week count variance.

Sequenced input: blood. The rearrangement uses TRBV9 and TRBJ2-3, with 16 bases matching TRBD2. The sequence was obtained from a person aged 18 to 69 in good health. CDR3 sequence reads: CASSRRGLAGGQVPDTQYF. Here the CDR3 DNA reads TGTGCCAGCAGCCGACGGGGACTAGCGGGGGGGCAGGTGCCAGATACGCAGTATTTT.